This T cell receptor (beta chain) was sequenced during a study of T-cell memory formation after mild COVID-19. Each CDR3 protein is one row after TCRdb ran MiXCR on the 5' RACE reads. The sample lists roughly 550,000 distinct CDR3 sequences; around 20% were seen once. About this clonotype: Its specificity is unknown.

Study findings and constraints: A balance of CD4 and CD8 characterized clones contracting day 15 to 85, whereas later expanders leaned CD4+. Of the contracting clones, CD4+ ones lay mainly in CM and EM, and CD8+ ones in EMRA.

The CDR3 is 16 residues long. Germline trimming cut 3 bases from V and 0 bases from J; bases unmatched to any gene: 4. CDR1 is SGDLS and CDR2 is YYNGEE in the germline V gene. The clonotype originates from an adult woman who had mild COVID-19 (a few samples of this study predate the infection). Cell type and time point are not known. The specimen was PBMCs or a T cell subset sorted from them (not recorded which). V and J are TRBV9 and TRBJ2-3; TRBD2 matches 10 bases. The CDR3, as DNA: TGTGCCAGCAGCGCTAGCGGGGGCCAGAGCACAGATACGCAGTATTTT. Translating gives CASSASGGQSTDTQYF.